Detailed here is one TCR beta chain. The PCR ran on 60 Vbeta and 13 Jbeta primers. Assay: immunoSEQ multiplex PCR; the TCRdb copy retains only in-frame clones and omits some. The top ten hold 5.5% to 7.5% of the sample, which has about 200,000 clones, about 81% seen once. This sample was included in a study of cytomegalovirus exposure and HLA in healthy donors. This clonotype was sampled from a man aged 35-49 years in good health and CMV-seropositive. Sequenced: PBMCs.

Here the CDR3 reads CASKTQGASTEAFF. DNA for the CDR3: TGTGCCAGCAAAACTCAGGGGGCATCCACTGAAGCTTTCTTT. V usage is TRBV5-4 and J usage is TRBJ1-1, with 8 bases that match TRBD1. J gave up 4 bases and V 6 bases, and 8 bases lay outside the gene matches. Germline values: CDR1 SGHNT, CDR2 YYREEE (reference sequence). The CDR3 length is 14 residues.